Sequencing of this T cell receptor beta chain was carried out in a study of cytomegalovirus exposure and HLA in healthy donors. This CDR3 spans 14 amino acids. V shed 5 bases and J shed 1 base, with 11 bases lying between them. Per germline, CDR1 MNHEY and CDR2 SVGAGI. PCR primers comprised 60 Vbeta and 13 Jbeta primers. The method was immunoSEQ multiplex PCR; TCRdb's version includes in-frame clones alone and lacks a portion of them. The table includes 150,000 to 250,000 clones, about four fifths detected once. The rearrangement joins TRBV6-5 to TRBJ2-5, with D possibly TRBD1 on 6 matching bases. The sequence was obtained from a girl aged 10-17 years in good health and CMV-seropositive. Sequencing was done on a sample of PBMCs. The CDR3 DNA reads as TGTGCCAGCAGTGTTTTGACAGGCCAAGAGACCCAGTACTTC. This sequence encodes CASSVLTGQETQYF.